These 7 T cell receptor beta chains were sequenced from one sample in a study of OX40 agonist ivuxolimab in advanced cancers. Clones were sequenced by immunoSEQ multiplex PCR, and TCRdb holds only the in-frame ones, with some missing. The sample has under 100,000 clones; around 90% are singletons. Sequenced material: CD4+ or CD8+ T cells sorted from blood, taken in a trial of the OX40 agonist ivuxolimab. Receptors were obtained from an adult with an advanced solid tumor such as melanoma, head and neck, liver or kidney cancer.

The chain is built from TRBV6-1 and TRBJ1-2; 11 bases match TRBD1. CDR1 is MNHNS and CDR2 is SASEGT in the germline V gene. The CDR3 spans 14 residues. V lost 4 bases and J lost 4; bases outside the gene matches: 2. The CDR3 coding sequence is TGTGCCAGCAGTGGGACAGGGGGCATCTATGGCTACACCTTC. Translation gives CASSGTGGIYGYTF.

This sequence joins TRBV18 and TRBJ2-7; D is unclear. This CDR3 region has 15 residues. Germline CDR1 reads KGHSH; CDR2 reads LQKENI. V was pared by 2 bases and J by 4 bases, with 15 bases between. Written as DNA, the CDR3 is TGTGCCAGCTCACCAGGGCAGACCGAGCGTTACGAGCAGTACTTC. Its protein product is CASSPGQTERYEQYF.

V and J are TRBV28 and TRBJ1-2; D is perhaps TRBD1 (5 bases). Germline assignment: CDR1 MDHEN and CDR2 SYDVKM. Trimming took 1 base from V and 1 from J, leaving 16 bases between them. The CDR3 spans 17 residues. CDR3 region: CASSLSTKQDYNYGYTF. The CDR3 DNA is TGTGCCAGCAGTTTATCAACAAAACAGGATTATAACTATGGCTACACCTTC.

The chain links TRBV20-1 to TRBJ1-2, with 9 bases identical to TRBD1. The CDR3 has 11 amino acids. The junction had 1 base not matched to a gene; V was cut back by 3 bases and J by 8 bases. Germline V gene sequence: CDR1 DFQATT, CDR2 SNEGSKA (reference sequence). The CDR3 DNA sequence: TGCAGTGCTAGCACAGGGGGCGGCTACACCTTC. Translating it yields CSASTGGGYTF.

This clone was recorded only once. This chain links TRBV5-1 with TRBJ2-3; TRBD2 agrees at 11 bases. This CDR3 has 18 residues. The V segment lost 2 bases and the J segment 2 bases; nucleotides outside the gene matches: 10. The germline CDR1 and CDR2 sequences are SGHRS and YFSETQ. As DNA, the CDR3 is TGCGCCAGCAGCTTCGCCGGGACTAGCGGAACCAACACAGATACGCAGTATTTT. It is translated as CASSFAGTSGTNTDTQYF.

This sequence joins TRBV6-1 and TRBJ2-5, with no clear D. CDR3 length equals 14 residues. Germline V lookup: CDR1 MNHNS, CDR2 SASEGT. Trimming removed 0 bases from V and 5 bases from J, with 10 bases in between. CDR3 coding DNA: TGTGCCAGCAGTGAAGCAGCTACGGGCGAGACCCAGTACTTC. Translated: CASSEAATGETQYF.

The chain carries TRBV30 and TRBJ2-3; 10 bases map to TRBD2. The CDR3 totals 15 residues. Germline CDR1 reads GTSNPN; CDR2 reads SVGIG (reference sequence). With 1 base clipped from V and 6 bases from J, the junction kept 7 bases outside the gene matches. The CDR3 loop reads CAWSALAGGSDTQYF. In DNA form, the CDR3 reads TGTGCCTGGAGTGCCTTAGCGGGGGGATCGGATACGCAGTATTTT.